Following are 24 T cell receptor beta chains from one sample sequenced in a study of regulatory T cells in long-lasting Graves disease. This sample's time point: newly diagnosed GD, antithyroid drugs for less than 3 months. PBMC RNA served as the TCR library source. Arm-PCR with iRepertoire HTBI primers amplified the CDR3 regions for these TCR beta libraries. One entry per CDR3 protein, called by TCRdb with MiXCR from the multiplex PCR reads. Of more than 450,000 distinct CDR3 sequences in the sample, 12% were seen once. These data were also filed under a second study, of T cells in Graves' hyperthyroidism and ophthalmopathy.

The sequencing used peripheral blood mononuclear cells (PBMCs), collected at new diagnosis, from a patient treated with antithyroid drugs. The receptors originated from a woman aged 30 to 39 with Graves disease.

This clonotype was observed many times. J is TRBJ2-2 and V is TRBV2, with 7 bases fitting TRBD2. The CDR3 loop spans 14 amino acids. V gave up 8 bases and J gave up 0 bases; unmatched junction bases: 3. Per the germline V gene, CDR1 is SNHLY and CDR2 is FYNNEI. Here the CDR3 reads CASLRETNTGELFF. The CDR3 region has the DNA TGTGCCAGCCTGCGGGAGACGAACACCGGGGAGCTGTTTTTT.

This clonotype was observed many times. The chain links TRBV12-3 or TRBV12-4 to TRBJ1-2, with unresolved D. V was clipped by 4 bases and J by 4 bases, with 10 bases between them. CDR3 length: 13 amino acids. In DNA, the CDR3 is TGTGCCAGCAGTTCCGGACTGATCTATGGCTACACCTTC. This encodes CASSSGLIYGYTF.

In its sample, this clonotype was seen many times. This rearrangement joins TRBV30 to TRBJ2-7, with 7 bases lining up with TRBD2. After removal of 4 bases from V and 6 bases from J, the junction contained 9 bases not matched to a gene. CDR1 and CDR2 (germline): GTSNPN, SVGIG (reference sequence). There are 13 residues in the CDR3. The chain's CDR3 is CAWNWAWEGEQYF. Here the CDR3 DNA reads TGTGCCTGGAATTGGGCCTGGGAGGGCGAGCAGTACTTC.

In its sample, this clonotype was seen a few times. The CDR3 is CASADMGSQYF. CDR3 DNA: TGTGCCAGCGCCGACATGGGGTCCCAGTACTTC. The rearrangement uses TRBV2 and TRBJ2-7; D gene unclear. CDR3 length: 11 amino acids. Germline V gives CDR1 SNHLY, CDR2 FYNNEI. V was cut by 8 bases and J by 10 bases, with 15 bases left in between.

This clonotype was picked up many times. The chain recombines TRBV29-1 with TRBJ2-1; TRBD2 agrees at 12 bases. This CDR3 is built from 12 residues. CDR1 and CDR2 (germline): SQVTM, ANQGSEA. V lost 7 bases and J lost 7; bases outside the gene matches: 2. DNA of the CDR3: TGCAGCGGGGGGACTAGCGGGAATGAGCAGTTCTTC. Residues: CSGGTSGNEQFF.

This clonotype was detected ten times or more. The CDR3 DNA follows: TGTGCCAGCAAGCGGGACGGACTGAACACTGAAGCTTTCTTT. Protein sequence: CASKRDGLNTEAFF. The V call is TRBV28, the J call TRBJ1-1; tentative D call: TRBD1 (5 bases). The CDR3 covers 14 residues. Germline lookup yields CDR1 MDHEN and CDR2 SYDVKM. Deletions cut 7 bases from V and 0 bases from J, with 12 bases between.

The CDR3 region has the DNA TGTGCCAGCAGAAGGCGGGAGGGACTGGAGACCCAGTACTTC. This gives the protein CASRRREGLETQYF. V gene TRBV2 combines with J gene TRBJ2-5; 9 positions agree with TRBD2. The V gene's germline CDR1 is SNHLY and CDR2 FYNNEI. The V gene end was trimmed by 6 bases and the J gene end by 5 bases; junction bases not matched to a gene: 7. This CDR3 region has 14 residues.

This clonotype was seen only a few times. The genes are TRBV19 and TRBJ2-2; the D call may be TRBD1 or TRBD2 (5 bases each). This CDR3 has 15 amino acids. Trimming removed 7 bases at V and 1 base at J, with 13 bases between. Germline V lookup: CDR1 LNHDA, CDR2 SQIVND (reference sequence). The CDR3 DNA reads TGTGCCAGTAAACTAGGGGCAGGGAACACCGGGGAGCTGTTTTTT. This gives the protein CASKLGAGNTGELFF.

The chain recombines TRBV4-1 with TRBJ2-2; either TRBD1 or TRBD2 may supply D (5 bases each). This CDR3 is 15 amino acids long. Germline V gene data show CDR1 as MGHRA and CDR2 as YSYEKL. Trimming removed 5 bases from V and 7 bases from J, with 17 bases in between. The CDR3 nucleotides read TGCGCCAGCAGCAACCGAGGGGTGAGAGGCGGGGAGCTGTTTTTT. It is translated as CASSNRGVRGGELFF.

The chain combines TRBV25-1 with TRBJ2-7; 7 bases line up with TRBD2. The CDR3 covers 13 residues. V dropped 5 bases and J dropped 3; count of bases not matched to a gene: 4. Germline assignment: CDR1 MGHDK and CDR2 SYGVNS. The CDR3 bases are TGTGCCAGCAGTACTAGCGTGGTCTACGAGCAGTACTTC. As protein: CASSTSVVYEQYF.

This clonotype was seen a handful of times. V usage is TRBV30 and J usage is TRBJ2-4; tentative D call: TRBD1 (5 bases). Germline CDR1 reads GTSNPN; CDR2 reads SVGIG (reference sequence). Trimming took 3 bases from V and 7 from J, leaving 13 bases between them. The CDR3 totals 13 residues. The CDR3 DNA reads as TGTGCCTGGAGCGAAGGGGCGCTGAACATTCAGTACTTC. Residues: CAWSEGALNIQYF.

This clonotype was seen ten or more times. The chain is built from TRBV28 and TRBJ2-3; 9 nucleotides line up with TRBD1. The CDR3 totals 14 residues. J gave up 4 bases and V 5 bases, and 4 bases lay outside the gene matches. The germline CDR1 and CDR2 sequences are MDHEN and SYDVKM. The CDR3 loop is CASSPGTGPDTQYF. The CDR3, as DNA: TGTGCCAGCAGTCCCGGGACAGGGCCAGATACGCAGTATTTT.

In its sample, this clonotype was seen many times. The chain links TRBV20-1 to TRBJ1-4, with D possibly being TRBD1 (5 bases). CDR3 length: 14 amino acids. The germline V gene has CDR1 DFQATT and CDR2 SNEGSKA (reference sequence). V was trimmed by 1 base and J by 5 bases, leaving 11 bases between them. CDR3 DNA: TGCAGTGCTAGAGGTTCAGGGAACAATGAAAAACTGTTTTTT. It translates to CSARGSGNNEKLFF.

This clonotype showed up just a few times. The rearrangement uses TRBV9 and TRBJ1-3; D is uncertain. V gave up 0 bases and J gave up 0 bases, with 10 bases separating them. Looked up from germline, CDR1 is SGDLS and CDR2 is YYNGEE. The CDR3 consists of 16 residues. In nucleotides, the CDR3 is TGTGCCAGCAGCGTAGATCCGGGGTCCTCTGGAAACACCATATATTTT. Translation gives CASSVDPGSSGNTIYF.

Many counts were recorded for this clonotype. V gene TRBV12-3 or TRBV12-4 combines with J gene TRBJ2-1; TRBD1 matches 9 bases. This CDR3 comprises 15 residues. Losses at the gene ends were 5 bases for V and 3 bases for J; bases not matched to a gene: 5. The chain's CDR3 is CASSRTGEDYNEQFF. DNA of the CDR3: TGTGCCAGCAGTCGGACAGGGGAGGACTACAATGAGCAGTTCTTC.

This clonotype was counted many times. V usage is TRBV2 and J usage is TRBJ2-1; D remains ambiguous. The germline gives CDR1 SNHLY, CDR2 FYNNEI. V lost 6 bases, J lost 3 bases, and 9 bases lay in between. This CDR3 comprises 13 residues. The CDR3 region is CASRASYYNEQFF. The DNA for the CDR3 is TGTGCCAGCAGGGCATCCTACTACAATGAGCAGTTCTTC.

This clonotype was observed a handful of times. One junction end disagrees with the germline gene, perhaps due to a read error. This sequence joins TRBV18 and TRBJ1-3; D ambiguous. The CDR3 contains 17 residues. In germline, CDR1 is KGHSH, CDR2 LQKENI. CDR3 amino acids: CASSPPPTSYSGNTIYF. The CDR3 bases are TGTGCCAGCTCGCCACCCCCAACTTCCTACTCTGGAAACACCATATATTTT.

The V gene is TRBV4-3, the J gene TRBJ2-2; D not resolved. Germline CDR1 reads LGHNA; CDR2 reads YSLEER. V shed 5 bases and J shed 1 base, with 11 bases lying between them. The CDR3 consists of 15 residues. CDR3 sequence reads: CASSSTWGNTGELFF. CDR3 coding DNA: TGCGCCAGCAGCTCAACATGGGGGAACACCGGGGAGCTGTTTTTT.

This clonotype was counted only a few times. The chain carries TRBV20-1 and TRBJ2-2, with 12 bases aligning to TRBD2. Germline-derived CDR1 and CDR2 are DFQATT and SNEGSKA (reference sequence). The CDR3 length is 19 residues. After removal of 3 bases from V and 4 bases from J, the junction contained 15 bases not matched to a gene. Here the CDR3 reads CSASHPRRLAGVRTGELFF. The CDR3 DNA sequence: TGCAGTGCTAGCCACCCCAGGAGACTAGCGGGAGTACGCACCGGGGAGCTGTTTTTT.

This sequence joins TRBV25-1 and TRBJ2-1, with 15 positions matching TRBD2. With 3 bases clipped from V and 10 bases from J, the junction kept 4 bases outside the gene matches. The CDR3 is 15 residues long. Germline CDR1 MGHDK, CDR2 SYGVNS. The CDR3: CASSEGLAGGYEQFF. The CDR3, as DNA: TGTGCCAGCAGTGAGGGACTAGCGGGAGGATACGAGCAGTTCTTC.

This clonotype was counted between two and nine times. The chain has TRBV5-1 and TRBJ1-1; unclear D gene. This CDR3 comprises 14 residues. The V end lost 2 bases, the J end lost 8 bases, and 16 bases lay between the germline ends. Looked up from germline, CDR1 is SGHRS and CDR2 is YFSETQ. The CDR3 sequence is CASSFDQEVREAFF. The CDR3 DNA reads as TGCGCCAGCAGCTTTGATCAGGAGGTTCGAGAAGCTTTCTTT.

This clonotype has more than one count but fewer than ten. V and J are TRBV6-2 or TRBV6-3 and TRBJ2-1; maybe TRBD1 (6 bases). The length of the CDR3 is 15 residues. The germline V and J ends were trimmed by 5 bases and 5 bases, with 16 bases remaining between them. CDR1 MNHEY and CDR2 SVGEGT come from the germline V gene. CDR3 in DNA: TGTGCCAGCAGTGAAGCGACAGGCCAACACAATGAGCAGTTCTTC. Translating it yields CASSEATGQHNEQFF.

The CDR3 loop is CATSDSYRAKRTDTQYF. The CDR3 DNA is TGTGCCACCAGTGATTCGTACAGAGCCAAACGGACAGATACGCAGTATTTT. This chain connects TRBV24-1 to TRBJ2-3; no firm D call. Trimming left V 2 bases short and J 3 bases short, with 17 bases between. The CDR3 spans 17 residues. Germline-derived CDR1 and CDR2 are KGHDR and SFDVKD.

This clonotype came up a few times. The chain has TRBV3-1 and TRBJ2-2; D not resolved. Trimming removed 4 bases from V and 7 bases from J, with 10 bases in between. Germline lookup yields CDR1 LGHDT and CDR2 YNNKEL (reference sequence). This CDR3 is 13 amino acids long. The CDR3 DNA is TGTGCCAGCAGCCGTGCAGACGGCGGGGAGCTGTTTTTT. Its protein is CASSRADGGELFF. Looking up the rest from reference TRBV3-1 and TRBJ2-2 gives the full variable domain: DTAVSQTPKYLVTQMGNDKSIKCEQNLGHDTMYWYKQDSKKFLKIMFSYNNKELIINETVPNRFSPKSPDKAHLNLHINSLELGDSAVYFCASSRADGGELFFGEGSRLTVL.